The 29 T cell receptor beta chains listed next were all sequenced from one sample in a study of blood T cell repertoires in COVID-19. Sequencing was performed with immunoSEQ multiplex PCR; in TCRdb, only in-frame clones are kept and a portion is missing. The top ten hold approximately 46% of the sample, which has about 75,000 clones, about 88% seen once. Material for sequencing was peripheral blood. The receptors were gathered from a human donor in a cohort sampled during active COVID-19.

This clone has a handful of counts. The chain combines TRBV18 with TRBJ1-2, with 7 nucleotides matching TRBD1. The CDR3 spans 16 residues. The germline V gene encodes CDR1 KGHSH and CDR2 LQKENI. Germline trimming cut 3 bases from V and 4 bases from J; bases unmatched to any gene: 11. CDR3 loop: CASSPTIGGTGYGYTF. CDR3 DNA: TGTGCCAGCTCACCGACGATAGGGGGCACGGGCTATGGCTACACCTTC.

The chain joins TRBV5-1 to TRBJ2-1; TRBD1 might be the D (6 bases). Germline CDR1 is SGHRS and CDR2 is YFSETQ. V shed 7 bases and J shed 9 bases, with 26 bases lying between them. The CDR3 spans 16 residues. CDR3 region: CASQLFQGTASGEQFF. The CDR3 DNA reads TGCGCCAGCCAACTTTTTCAGGGGACGGCCTCTGGTGAGCAGTTCTTC.

This clone has just one count. The V call is TRBV18, the J call TRBJ1-1, with TRBD1 matching 7 bases. This CDR3 has 13 amino acids. V lost 3 bases and J lost 10; bases outside the gene matches: 8. Germline V CDR1 and CDR2: KGHSH, LQKENI. Written as DNA, the CDR3 is TGTGCCAGCTCACCCGACAGGCAGGGGGTAGCTTTCTTT. This translates into CASSPDRQGVAFF.

The V call is TRBV2, the J call TRBJ1-2; 7 bases align to TRBD1. Trimming at V came to 2 bases and at J to 6 bases, leaving 6 bases not matched to a gene. Germline-derived CDR1 and CDR2 are SNHLY and FYNNEI. The CDR3 consists of 14 residues. The DNA for the CDR3 is TGTGCCAGCAGTGAAAGAGGGGGCGCGGATGGCTACACCTTC. This encodes CASSERGGADGYTF.

The V and J genes are TRBV11-3 and TRBJ1-1; 8 positions match TRBD1. The germline gives CDR1 SGHNT, CDR2 YENEEA. Trimming cost V 7 bases and J 0 bases; bases outside gene matches: 16. CDR3 length: 18 amino acids. DNA for the CDR3: TGTGCCAGCAACTATATAACGACAGGGGCGAGGATGAACACTGAAGCTTTCTTT. Its translation: CASNYITTGARMNTEAFF.

The chain couples TRBV16 to TRBJ1-2; 7 bases are a match to TRBD1. The CDR3 extends over 14 amino acids. The V and J ends lost 4 bases and 4 bases, in that order; junction bases with no gene match: 6. CDR1 and CDR2 (germline): KGHSY, FQNENV. The CDR3 loop reads CASSPLQGSYGYTF. The CDR3 DNA follows: TGTGCCAGCAGCCCGTTACAGGGGAGCTATGGCTACACCTTC.

The genes are TRBV24-1 and TRBJ2-2, with 8 bases lining up with TRBD1. The germline V gene encodes CDR1 KGHDR and CDR2 SFDVKD. Trimming at V came to 3 bases and at J to 3 bases, leaving 11 bases not matched to a gene. The CDR3 consists of 18 residues. The CDR3 DNA follows: TGTGCCACCAGTGATGCAAGCCGGACAGGGTATGACACCGGGGAGCTGTTTTTT. Translated: CATSDASRTGYDTGELFF.

V and J are TRBV7-9 and TRBJ2-5; maybe TRBD2 (6 bases). Germline V gives CDR1 SEHNR, CDR2 FQNEAQ (reference sequence). V dropped 0 bases and J dropped 3 bases, with 8 bases sitting between them. The CDR3 covers 14 residues. The CDR3 DNA reads TGTGCCAGCAGCTTAGCTAGCGGAAAAGAGACCCAGTACTTC. As protein: CASSLASGKETQYF. The whole variable domain, filled in from reference TRBV7-9 and TRBJ2-5, reads DTGVSQNPRHKITKRGQNVTFRCDPISEHNRLYWYRQTLGQGPEFLTYFQNEAQLEKSRLLSDRFSAERPKGSFSTLEIQRTEQGDSAMYLCASSLASGKETQYFGPGTRLLVL.

The rearrangement links TRBV12-3 or TRBV12-4 to TRBJ1-2; the match to TRBD1 covers 8 bases. Trimming took 6 bases from V and 4 from J; bases not matched to a gene: 4. The length of the CDR3 is 13 residues. CDR3 coding DNA: TGTGCCAGCAGAAACACAGGGGGCTATGGCTACACCTTC. It yields the protein CASRNTGGYGYTF.

This clone was detected only a few times. This chain links TRBV18 with TRBJ2-1; a possible D gene is TRBD1 (5 bases). Germline V gives CDR1 KGHSH, CDR2 LQKENI. CDR3 size: 15 residues. The V end was cut by 2 bases, the J end by 0 bases, with 8 bases between. The CDR3 nucleotides are TGTGCCAGCTCACCAGGCCAGGGCTCCTACAATGAGCAGTTCTTC. Translating it yields CASSPGQGSYNEQFF.

This clone was picked up a small number of times. This chain links TRBV20-1 with TRBJ2-7, with TRBD2 identical over 11 bases. This CDR3 comprises 13 residues. The germline CDR1 and CDR2 sequences are DFQATT and SNEGSKA (reference sequence). The junction had 7 bases not matched to a gene; V was cut back by 3 bases and J by 9 bases. The chain's CDR3 is CSASILAGGGQYF. The CDR3 DNA follows: TGCAGTGCTAGTATCCTAGCGGGAGGCGGGCAGTACTTC.

In its sample, this clone was seen once. CDR3 region: CASSLGAGARFGYTF. The CDR3 nucleotides are TGTGCCAGCAGCTTAGGAGCGGGGGCGCGATTTGGCTACACCTTC. The chain links TRBV7-2 to TRBJ1-2; weak D call: TRBD1 (6 bases). V was shortened by 1 base and J by 7 bases, with 16 bases between the two germline ends. The CDR3 extends over 15 amino acids. The V gene's germline CDR1 is SGHTA and CDR2 FQGNSA.

The chain links TRBV4-3 to TRBJ2-1, with D perhaps matching TRBD2 (5 bases). Trimming removed 4 bases at V and 9 bases at J, with 13 bases between. CDR3 length: 13 residues. Per the germline V gene, CDR1 is LGHNA and CDR2 is YSLEER. CDR3 DNA: TGCGCCAGCAGCCTCGGACTTGGTGGTGAGCAGTTCTTC. Protein product: CASSLGLGGEQFF.

The chain carries TRBV6-2 or TRBV6-3 and TRBJ2-1; 14 bases map to TRBD2. The germline V gene encodes CDR1 MNHEY and CDR2 SVGEGT. The CDR3 has 17 residues. Trimming cost V 2 bases and J 7 bases; bases outside gene matches: 7. The CDR3 bases are TGTGCCAGCAGTTACCTTGCGGGACTAGCGGGAGAGAATGAGCAGTTCTTC. Encoded protein: CASSYLAGLAGENEQFF.

The chain has TRBV5-1 and TRBJ2-5; 13 bases match TRBD2. The V gene end was trimmed by 3 bases and the J gene end by 4 bases; junction bases not matched to a gene: 9. The V gene's germline CDR1 is SGHRS and CDR2 YFSETQ. This CDR3 has 17 residues. The chain's CDR3 is CASSSVTSGGPGETQYF. The CDR3 DNA reads TGCGCCAGCAGCTCCGTGACTAGCGGGGGGCCAGGAGAGACCCAGTACTTC. The whole variable domain, filled in from reference TRBV5-1 and TRBJ2-5, reads KAGVTQTPRYLIKTRGQQVTLSCSPISGHRSVSWYQQTPGQGLQFLFEYFSETQRNKGNFPGRFSGRQFSNSRSEMNVSTLELGDSALYLCASSSVTSGGPGETQYFGPGTRLLVL.

In this sample, this clone turned up once. The chain is built from TRBV4-3 and TRBJ2-2, with TRBD1 identical over 8 bases. The CDR3 covers 14 residues. V gave up 6 bases and J gave up 3 bases; unmatched junction bases: 3. Germline CDR1 and CDR2: LGHNA and YSLEER. The CDR3 bases are TGCGCCAGCAGTCGACAGGGGTACACCGGGGAGCTGTTTTTT. Protein sequence: CASSRQGYTGELFF.

The rearrangement links TRBV6-2 or TRBV6-3 to TRBJ1-1; 8 nucleotides line up with TRBD1. This CDR3 has 17 residues. Looked up from germline, CDR1 is MNHEY and CDR2 is SVGEGT. J lost 0 bases, V lost 2 bases, and 8 bases had no gene match. CDR3 nucleotides: TGTGCCAGCAGTTACCCCAACAGGGGGAGGTTGAACACTGAAGCTTTCTTT. This gives the protein CASSYPNRGRLNTEAFF.

The J gene is TRBJ2-1, the V gene TRBV6-2 or TRBV6-3; 9 bases fit TRBD2. CDR1 is MNHEY, CDR2 SVGEGT, per germline. V was clipped by 2 bases and J by 0 bases; unmatched bases: 14. There are 20 residues in the CDR3. CDR3 residues: CASSYGAGGPKVRSYNEQFF. The CDR3 DNA reads as TGTGCCAGCAGTTACGGGGCGGGAGGGCCAAAAGTTCGCTCCTACAATGAGCAGTTCTTC.

The chain has TRBV5-1 and TRBJ2-5, with 7 bases identical to TRBD2. Germline V gives CDR1 SGHRS, CDR2 YFSETQ. Unmatched junction bases numbered 11, after V lost 4 bases and J lost 5 bases. CDR3 length: 15 residues. CDR3 residues: CASSRASDGGETQYF. The CDR3, as DNA: TGCGCCAGCAGCAGGGCATCGGACGGGGGGGAGACCCAGTACTTC.

This clone was counted once. The chain recombines TRBV11-2 with TRBJ2-7; D not certain. Between the trimmed V and J ends, which lost 1 base and 5 bases, there was a span of 6 bases. The germline V gene encodes CDR1 SGHAT and CDR2 FQNNGV. The CDR3 contains 12 residues. CDR3 sequence (DNA): TGTGCCAGCAGCTTAGGCCCGGACGAGCAGTACTTC. It codes for CASSLGPDEQYF.

The chain joins TRBV24-1 to TRBJ2-1; tentative D call: TRBD2 (5 bases). Germline V lookup: CDR1 KGHDR, CDR2 SFDVKD. CDR3 length: 11 residues. V was shortened by 9 bases and J by 5 bases, with 7 bases between the two germline ends. The DNA for the CDR3 is TGTGCCACCCGGGGAAACAATGAGCAGTTCTTC. Translation: CATRGNNEQFF.

V and J are TRBV6-6 and TRBJ2-7; 7 bases match TRBD1. The CDR3 sequence is 15 residues long. With 8 bases clipped from V and 6 bases from J, the junction kept 16 bases outside the gene matches. Germline V gene lookup returns CDR1 MNHNY and CDR2 SVGAGI (reference sequence). The CDR3 bases are TGTGCCAGCTGTCAAAAGGGGGCGAGTTTGGCCGAGCAGTACTTC. The encoded protein is CASCQKGASLAEQYF.

The CDR3 here is CASGAVWTSGYEQYF. The CDR3 DNA follows: TGTGCCAGCGGTGCTGTGTGGACTAGCGGCTACGAGCAGTACTTC. The rearrangement uses TRBV27 and TRBJ2-7; 10 bases are shared with TRBD2. Germline values: CDR1 MNHEY, CDR2 SMNVEV (reference sequence). Losses at the gene ends were 8 bases for V and 3 bases for J; bases not matched to a gene: 10. The CDR3 has 15 amino acids.

The chain carries TRBV7-9 and TRBJ2-7, with TRBD2 matching 10 bases. Germline CDR1 is SEHNR and CDR2 is FQNEAQ (reference sequence). The CDR3 sequence is 17 residues long. J lost 2 bases, V lost 5 bases, and 12 bases had no gene match. The CDR3 loop is CASSPGLANEVPYEQYF. The CDR3 nucleotides are TGTGCCAGCAGCCCGGGACTAGCGAATGAGGTGCCCTACGAGCAGTACTTC.

The V gene is TRBV6-5, the J gene TRBJ2-1; TRBD1 matches 7 bases. Germline V gives CDR1 MNHEY, CDR2 SVGAGI. V trimming: 2 bases; J trimming: 5 bases; junction bases outside the gene matches: 6. This CDR3 has 15 amino acids. The CDR3 sequence is CASSYRDRVNNEQFF. The CDR3 nucleotides read TGTGCCAGCAGTTACCGTGACAGGGTGAACAATGAGCAGTTCTTC.

The chain recombines TRBV4-3 with TRBJ1-4; D not resolved. Germline-derived CDR1 and CDR2 are LGHNA and YSLEER. The CDR3 is 12 amino acids. Trimming shortened V by 1 base and J by 8 bases, and 5 bases separated the two germline ends. In DNA form, the CDR3 reads TGCGCCAGCAGCCAAGGAGGGGAAAAACTGTTTTTT. Translating it yields CASSQGGEKLFF.

The chain links TRBV18 to TRBJ1-5; D is uncertain. Trimming left V 8 bases short and J 2 bases short, with 7 bases between. The germline gives CDR1 KGHSH, CDR2 LQKENI. The CDR3 length is 12 residues. In DNA form, the CDR3 reads TGTGCCAGCACCTCGGGCAATCAGCCCCAGCATTTT. Its translation is CASTSGNQPQHF.

The chain employs TRBV28 and TRBJ2-1, with 8 positions matching TRBD2. The germline gives CDR1 MDHEN, CDR2 SYDVKM. Trimming at V came to 5 bases and at J to 2 bases, leaving 5 bases not matched to a gene. This CDR3 comprises 15 residues. DNA for the CDR3: TGTGCCAGCAGTCAACCCGGGAGGGCCTACAATGAGCAGTTCTTC. Its translation: CASSQPGRAYNEQFF.

The chain combines TRBV11-2 with TRBJ2-5, with a possible D match to TRBD2 (7 bases). The V and J ends lost 4 bases and 3 bases respectively, with 18 bases between them. In germline, CDR1 is SGHAT, CDR2 FQNNGV. The CDR3 extends over 16 amino acids. The CDR3 DNA follows: TGTGCCAGCAGCTCTAGGGGGGGCTGGGGAGAAGAGACCCAGTACTTC. This translates into CASSSRGGWGEETQYF.